The rows below give T cell receptor beta chains drawn from one sample of a study of technical replicates of blood from a few donors. Method: immunoSEQ multiplex PCR; TCRdb's copy keeps in-frame clones and lacks some. The sample has about 82,000 clones, roughly 94% seen once. Sequenced: T cells isolated from PBMCs. These receptor sequences come from a human donor in good health. Both conserved end residues are part of each CDR3. A D gene is named only where the DNA matches it firmly. Size is omitted from some rows. Given values are once, few, many or a class for expanded clones.

TGTGCCAGCAGTGAAGACAGGGGCACATCAACTAATGAAAAACTGTTTTTT	CASSEDRGTSTNEKLFF	TRBJ1-4	TRBD1	TRBV25-1	-
TGTGCCAGCAGAAACAGGGGGCCCCCCTACGAGCAGTACTTC	CASRNRGPPYEQYF	TRBJ2-7	TRBD1	TRBV28	-
TGTGCCAGCAGCTTGGCTGGACAGGGGTCGGATTCAGCTAACTATGGCTACACCTTC	CASSLAGQGSDSANYGYTF	TRBJ1-2	TRBD1	TRBV7-7	-
TGTGCCTGGGGGGGCGGACACACCTACGAGCAGTACTTC	CAWGGGHTYEQYF	TRBJ2-7	-	TRBV30	-
TGTGCCAGTAGTCCCGGGGGAAGGATGGATCAGCCCCAGCATTTT	CASSPGGRMDQPQHF	TRBJ1-5	-	TRBV19	once
TGTGCCAGCAGTGGCCGAATGGGGGCTGGTACAGATACGCAGTATTTT	CASSGRMGAGTDTQYF	TRBJ2-3	-	TRBV6-1	once
TGCAGCGTTGTGACTCGGACACAGAAAACTGAAGCTTTCTTT	CSVVTRTQKTEAFF	TRBJ1-1	-	TRBV29-1	-
TGTGCCAGCAGTTTACGCTTCGGGGGTGGGAACGAGCAGTACTTC	CASSLRFGGGNEQYF	TRBJ2-7	-	TRBV27	-
TGTGCCAGCAGCTTGACAGGAGCTACCTACGAGCAGTACTTC	CASSLTGATYEQYF	TRBJ2-7	-	TRBV13	-
TGCGCCAGCAGCCCCTATTCGGGCGGGGGCGTAGATACGCAGTATTTT	CASSPYSGGGVDTQYF	TRBJ2-3	-	TRBV4-1	-
TGTGCCAGCAGTTATAAGTCTGGGCGGGAGACAGATACGCAGTATTTT	CASSYKSGRETDTQYF	TRBJ2-3	TRBD2	TRBV27	-
TGTGCCAGCAGCTTGGACATTGAAAACACCATATATTTT	CASSLDIENTIYF	TRBJ1-3	-	TRBV7-2	-
TGTGCCAGTAGGGGACAGGTCTATAGCAATCAGCCCCAGCATTTT	CASRGQVYSNQPQHF	TRBJ1-5	TRBD1	TRBV19	-
TGTGCCAGCAGTTCAGGGGGCCTGAGCAATGAGCAGTTCTTC	CASSSGGLSNEQFF	TRBJ2-1	TRBD1	TRBV6-1	-
TGTGCCAGCAGCCCCCGGGACAGGGGGGAGCTGTTTTTT	CASSPRDRGELFF	TRBJ2-2	TRBD1	TRBV6-5	-
TGTGCCAGCACGGGGAATTGGTACACTGAAGCTTTCTTT	CASTGNWYTEAFF	TRBJ1-1	-	TRBV6-5	-
TGCAGTGCTAGAGATACCCGGGAGCAGTACTTC	CSARDTREQYF	TRBJ2-7	-	TRBV20-1	-
TGTGCCTGGAGTTTACAGGGGCTTAGCAATCAGCCCCAGCATTTT	CAWSLQGLSNQPQHF	TRBJ1-5	TRBD1	TRBV30	-
TGTGCCAGCAGTTTATGGGGGACAGGGAGTGACAATCAGCCCCAGCATTTT	CASSLWGTGSDNQPQHF	TRBJ1-5	TRBD1	TRBV28	few
TGTGCCCTCGGGCCGGGAAGTTCCTACAATGAGCAGTTCTTC	CALGPGSSYNEQFF	TRBJ2-1	-	TRBV30	-
TGTGCCAGCAGTTACTCGACAGGCGAGGTGTACACTGAAGCTTTCTTT	CASSYSTGEVYTEAFF	TRBJ1-1	-	TRBV6-5	-
TGTGCCAGCAGCTTATGGGCCTATGGCTACACCTTC	CASSLWAYGYTF	TRBJ1-2	-	TRBV11-2	-
TGTGCCAGCAGCAGGACTAATTCCGAATACAATGAGCAGTTCTTC	CASSRTNSEYNEQFF	TRBJ2-1	-	TRBV13	-
TGTGCCAGCAGCCCTCAGAGACAGGGGATAGGTATATATTTT	CASSPQRQGIGIYF	TRBJ1-3	TRBD1	TRBV9	once
TGCGCCAGCAGCCAAGTTCTGAGCGGCGAGCAGTACTTC	CASSQVLSGEQYF	TRBJ2-7	-	TRBV4-1	-
TGTGCCAGCAGCCCCGGGACCTACGAGCAGTACTTC	CASSPGTYEQYF	TRBJ2-7	-	TRBV7-6	-
TGTGCCAGCAGTATGACTAGCGGGGAATCCTACGAGCAGTACTTC	CASSMTSGESYEQYF	TRBJ2-7	TRBD2	TRBV6-6	-
TGTGCCAGCAGCTTAGTTCGACAGCGAAACACCGGGGAGCTGTTTTTT	CASSLVRQRNTGELFF	TRBJ2-2	-	TRBV7-2	-
TGTGCCACCAGCAGAGATCGGCAGGTGAACACTGAAGCTTTCTTT	CATSRDRQVNTEAFF	TRBJ1-1	-	TRBV15	-
TGTGCCAGTAGTGAAGGTGGAGGGACCTACGAGCAGTACTTC	CASSEGGGTYEQYF	TRBJ2-7	-	TRBV7-8	-
TGCGCCAGCAGTGGGTCTAGCGGACAAGATTACATTCAGTACTTC	CASSGSSGQDYIQYF	TRBJ2-4	TRBD2	TRBV5-1	-